This TCR beta chain derives from a study of beta chain features in type 1 diabetes. Study-level information: Summed over all samples, the examined sorted cells came to under 110,000,000. Study conclusions and caveats: Researchers caution that PCR might favor shorter templates, equally among patients and controls. TCRB CDR3s were moderately but significantly shorter in Type 1 diabetes patients in all four CD4+ subsets.

One heparinised blood draw, averaging about 100 mL, came from each donor. CD45RO/CCR7/CD25/CD127/CD95/CD27 sorting isolated CD4+ naive, central memory, regulatory and stem cell-like memory cells. Expressed TCRB transcripts were sequenced after all isolated RNA was converted to cDNA. Produced via immunoSEQ multiplex PCR; TCRdb's table is partial and in-frame only. The sample yields hundreds of thousands of clones, 13% seen once. The sample holds a few counts of this clone. Its specificity is not known. Germline V gene sequence: CDR1 MNHEY, CDR2 SVGAGI. CDR3 size: 14 residues. V lost 4 bases and J lost 4, with 14 bases in between.

This chain uses TRBV6-5 with TRBJ2-7; tentative D call: TRBD2 (6 bases). This TCR was recovered from a man younger than 35 with type 1 diabetes. The sequencing sample was made of naive CD4+ T cells from blood. The CDR3 DNA follows: TGTGCCAGCAGTTCCCCCGGACTATCATACGAGCAGTACTTC. This translates into CASSSPGLSYEQYF.